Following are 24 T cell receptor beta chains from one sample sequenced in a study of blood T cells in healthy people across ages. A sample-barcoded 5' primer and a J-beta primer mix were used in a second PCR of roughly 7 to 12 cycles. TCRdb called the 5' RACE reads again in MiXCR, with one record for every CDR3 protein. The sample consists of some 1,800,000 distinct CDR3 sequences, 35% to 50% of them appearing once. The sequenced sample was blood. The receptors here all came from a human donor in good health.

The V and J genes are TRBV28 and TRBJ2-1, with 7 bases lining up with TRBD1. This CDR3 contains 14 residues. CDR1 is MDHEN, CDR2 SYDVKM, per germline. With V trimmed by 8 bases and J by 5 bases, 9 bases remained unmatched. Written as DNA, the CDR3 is TGTGCCAGCCGTGGAAGGGGGCTGCACAATGAGCAGTTCTTC. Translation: CASRGRGLHNEQFF.

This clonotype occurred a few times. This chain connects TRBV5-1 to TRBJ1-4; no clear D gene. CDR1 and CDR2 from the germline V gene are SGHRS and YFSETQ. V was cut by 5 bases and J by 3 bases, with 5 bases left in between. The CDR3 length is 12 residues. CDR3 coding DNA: TGCGCCAGCAGGGATCCTAATGAAAAACTGTTTTTT. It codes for CASRDPNEKLFF.

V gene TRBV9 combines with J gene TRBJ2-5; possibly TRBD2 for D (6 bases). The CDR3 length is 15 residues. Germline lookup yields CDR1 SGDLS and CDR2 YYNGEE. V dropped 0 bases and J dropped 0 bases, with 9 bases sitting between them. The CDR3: CASSVGGVDQETQYF. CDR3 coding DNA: TGTGCCAGCAGCGTAGGCGGGGTAGACCAAGAGACCCAGTACTTC.

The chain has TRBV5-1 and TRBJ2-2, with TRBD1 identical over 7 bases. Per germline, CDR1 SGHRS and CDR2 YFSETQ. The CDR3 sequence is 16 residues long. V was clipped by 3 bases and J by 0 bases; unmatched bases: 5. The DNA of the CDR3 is TGCGCCAGCAGCTCCTCCGGGACAGCGAACACCGGGGAGCTGTTTTTT. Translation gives CASSSSGTANTGELFF.

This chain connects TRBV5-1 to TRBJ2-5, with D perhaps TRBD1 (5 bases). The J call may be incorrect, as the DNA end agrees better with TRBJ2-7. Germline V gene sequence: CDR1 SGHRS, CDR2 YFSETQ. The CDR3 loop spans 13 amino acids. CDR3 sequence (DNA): TGCGCCAGCAGCTTGGGATCAGGGCGCGAGCAGTACTTC. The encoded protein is CASSLGSGREQYF.

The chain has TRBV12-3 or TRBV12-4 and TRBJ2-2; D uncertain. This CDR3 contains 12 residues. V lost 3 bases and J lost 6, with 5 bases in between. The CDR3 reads CASSFVSGELFF. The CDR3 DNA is TGTGCCAGCAGTTTTGTATCCGGGGAGCTGTTTTTT.

The CDR3 sequence is CASSLGYQDGYTF. The CDR3, as DNA: TGTGCCAGCAGCTTAGGGTACCAGGATGGCTACACCTTC. This rearrangement joins TRBV7-9 to TRBJ1-2; D unresolved. This CDR3 spans 13 amino acids. CDR1 is SEHNR, CDR2 FQNEAQ, per germline (reference sequence). Trimming removed 1 base at V and 6 bases at J, with 9 bases between.

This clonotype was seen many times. CDR3 loop: CASSSSGYNEQFF. Written as DNA, the CDR3 is TGTGCCAGCAGCTCCTCGGGGTACAATGAGCAGTTCTTC. The V call is TRBV12-3 or TRBV12-4, the J call TRBJ2-1, with TRBD2 as a possible D gene (5 bases). The CDR3 is 13 residues long. Trimming pared 6 bases from V and 4 bases from J, leaving 10 bases between.

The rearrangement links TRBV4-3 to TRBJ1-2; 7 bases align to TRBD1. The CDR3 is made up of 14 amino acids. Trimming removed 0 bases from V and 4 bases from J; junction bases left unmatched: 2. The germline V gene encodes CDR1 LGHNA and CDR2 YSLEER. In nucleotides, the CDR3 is TGCGCCAGCAGCCAAGATGCAGGGGGCTATGGCTACACCTTC. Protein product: CASSQDAGGYGYTF.

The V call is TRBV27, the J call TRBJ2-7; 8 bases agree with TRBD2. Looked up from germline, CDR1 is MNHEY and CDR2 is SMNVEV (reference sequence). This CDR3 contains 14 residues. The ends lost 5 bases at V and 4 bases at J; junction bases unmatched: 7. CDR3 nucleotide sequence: TGTGCCAGCAGTATTGCCGGGGGGGGGTACGAGCAGTACTTC. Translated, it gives CASSIAGGGYEQYF.

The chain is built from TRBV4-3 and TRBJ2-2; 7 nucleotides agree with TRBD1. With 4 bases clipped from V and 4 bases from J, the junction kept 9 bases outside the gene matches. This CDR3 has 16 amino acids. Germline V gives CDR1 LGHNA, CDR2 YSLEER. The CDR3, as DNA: TGCGCCAGCAGCCCAAGATGGGGACAGACCACCGGGGAGCTGTTTTTT. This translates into CASSPRWGQTTGELFF.

CDR3 protein: CSVVTGPEQYF. As DNA, the CDR3 is TGCAGCGTTGTGACAGGGCCCGAGCAGTACTTC. The chain couples TRBV29-1 to TRBJ2-4; TRBD1 aligns across 7 bases. Matching the DNA end better, TRBJ2-7 makes the J call doubtful. The V gene's germline CDR1 is SQVTM and CDR2 ANQGSEA. CDR3 length equals 11 residues.

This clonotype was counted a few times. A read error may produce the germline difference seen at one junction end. In DNA form, the CDR3 reads TGTGCCGGCAGCCACGCCACGGATACGCAGTATTTT. Protein product: CAGSHATDTQYF. The chain combines TRBV7-2 with TRBJ2-3; D gene uncertain. Germline CDR1 and CDR2: SGHTA and FQGNSA. This CDR3 is built from 12 residues.

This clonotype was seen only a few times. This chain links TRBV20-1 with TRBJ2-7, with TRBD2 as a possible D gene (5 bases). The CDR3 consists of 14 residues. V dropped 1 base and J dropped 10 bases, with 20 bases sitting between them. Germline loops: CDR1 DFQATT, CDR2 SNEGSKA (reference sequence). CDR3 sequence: CSARGAGPGSAQYF. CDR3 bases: TGCAGTGCTAGAGGGGCGGGCCCTGGGTCGGCCCAGTACTTC.

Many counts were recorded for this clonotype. This CDR3 reads CASSPSTSSGYEQYF. CDR3 nucleotides: TGTGCCAGCAGCCCTAGTACCTCATCAGGGTACGAGCAGTACTTC. V is TRBV7-2 and J is TRBJ2-7; D may be TRBD1 (5 bases). Germline CDR1 SGHTA, CDR2 FQGNSA. Trimming stripped 5 bases from V and 4 bases from J, with 18 bases between. CDR3 length: 15 amino acids.

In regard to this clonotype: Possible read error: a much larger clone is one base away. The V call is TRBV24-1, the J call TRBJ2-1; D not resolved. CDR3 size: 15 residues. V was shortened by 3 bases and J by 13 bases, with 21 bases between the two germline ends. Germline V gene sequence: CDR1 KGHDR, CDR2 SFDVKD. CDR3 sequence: CATSDSQWPQETQFF. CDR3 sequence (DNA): TGTGCCACCAGTGATAGCCAGTGGCCTCAAGAGACCCAGTTCTTC.

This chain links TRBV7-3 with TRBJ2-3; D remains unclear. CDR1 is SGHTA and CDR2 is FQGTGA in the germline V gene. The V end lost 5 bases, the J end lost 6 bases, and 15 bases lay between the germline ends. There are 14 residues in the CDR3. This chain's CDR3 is CASSPFGSTDTQYF. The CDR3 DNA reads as TGTGCCAGCAGCCCTTTTGGAAGTACTGATACGCAGTATTTT.

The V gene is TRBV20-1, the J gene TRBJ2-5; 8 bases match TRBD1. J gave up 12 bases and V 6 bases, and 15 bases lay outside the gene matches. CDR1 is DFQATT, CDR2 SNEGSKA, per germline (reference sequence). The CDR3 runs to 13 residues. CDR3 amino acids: CSAGIQGVYEEYF. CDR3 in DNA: TGCAGTGCGGGGATACAGGGGGTCTACGAGGAGTACTTC.

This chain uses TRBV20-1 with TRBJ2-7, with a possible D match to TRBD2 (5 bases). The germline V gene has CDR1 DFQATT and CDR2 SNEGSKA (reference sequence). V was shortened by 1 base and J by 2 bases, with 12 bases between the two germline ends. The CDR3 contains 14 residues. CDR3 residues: CSARVGSRPYEQYF. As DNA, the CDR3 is TGCAGTGCTAGAGTAGGGAGTCGACCCTACGAGCAGTACTTC.

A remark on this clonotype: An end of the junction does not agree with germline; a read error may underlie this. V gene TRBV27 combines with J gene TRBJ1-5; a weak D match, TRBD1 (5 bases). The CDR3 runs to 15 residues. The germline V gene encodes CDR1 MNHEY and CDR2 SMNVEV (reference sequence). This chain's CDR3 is CAGSLRSQGPQPQHF. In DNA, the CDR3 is TGTGCCGGCAGTTTAAGGAGCCAGGGACCCCAGCCCCAGCATTTT.

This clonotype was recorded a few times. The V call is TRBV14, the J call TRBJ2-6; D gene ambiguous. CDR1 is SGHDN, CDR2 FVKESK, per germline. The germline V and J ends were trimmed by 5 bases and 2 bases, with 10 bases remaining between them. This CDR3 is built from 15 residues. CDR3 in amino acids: CASSAGWAGANVLTF. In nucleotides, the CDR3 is TGTGCCAGCAGCGCCGGCTGGGCTGGGGCCAACGTCCTGACTTTC.

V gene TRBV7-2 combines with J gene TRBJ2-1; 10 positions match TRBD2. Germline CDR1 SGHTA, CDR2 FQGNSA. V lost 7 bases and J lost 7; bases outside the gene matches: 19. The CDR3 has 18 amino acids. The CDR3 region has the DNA TGTGCCAGCACCTCTGCGGGGATGAGCGGGGGGGCGGGGAATGAGCAGTTCTTC. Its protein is CASTSAGMSGGAGNEQFF.

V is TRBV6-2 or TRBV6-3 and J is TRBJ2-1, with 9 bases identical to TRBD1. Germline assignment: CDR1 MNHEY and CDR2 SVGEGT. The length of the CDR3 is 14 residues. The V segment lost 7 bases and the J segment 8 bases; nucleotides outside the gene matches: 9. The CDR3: CASNPGTGRDEQFF. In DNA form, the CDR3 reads TGTGCCAGCAACCCCGGGACAGGGCGAGATGAGCAGTTCTTC.

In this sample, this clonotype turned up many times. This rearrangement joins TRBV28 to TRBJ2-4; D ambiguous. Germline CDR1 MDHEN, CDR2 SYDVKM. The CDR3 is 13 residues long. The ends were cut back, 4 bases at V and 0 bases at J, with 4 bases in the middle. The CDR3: CASSSIAKNIQYF. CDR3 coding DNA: TGTGCCAGCAGTTCAATAGCCAAAAACATTCAGTACTTC. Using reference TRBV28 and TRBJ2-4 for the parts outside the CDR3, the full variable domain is DVKVTQSSRYLVKRTGEKVFLECVQDMDHENMFWYRQDPGLGLRLIYFSYDVKMKEKGDIPEGYSVSREKKERFSLILESASTNQTSMYLCASSSIAKNIQYFGAGTRLSVL.